This passage covers 28 T cell receptor beta chains from one sample sequenced in a study of blood T cell repertoires in COVID-19. The method was immunoSEQ multiplex PCR; TCRdb's version includes in-frame clones alone and lacks a portion of them. Altogether some 510,000 clones are present, 88% being singletons, with the ten largest covering less than 2%. Material for sequencing was PBMCs or T cells enriched from blood (not recorded which). The source of these receptors is a woman aged 40 to 50 who had recovered from COVID-19.

This clone was detected once. The CDR3 here is CASSEPRGSDTQYF. The DNA of the CDR3 is TGTGCCAGCAGTGAACCCAGGGGATCAGATACGCAGTATTTT. This chain joins TRBV25-1 and TRBJ2-3; perhaps TRBD1 as D (6 bases). Trimming cost V 2 bases and J 4 bases, with 10 bases left between them. The CDR3 runs to 14 residues. Germline V gene lookup returns CDR1 MGHDK and CDR2 SYGVNS.

The chain carries TRBV13 and TRBJ2-2; possible D gene TRBD2, 6 bases. V was clipped by 6 bases and J by 1 base, with 6 bases between them. The CDR3 contains 13 residues. The germline V gene has CDR1 PRHDT and CDR2 FYEKMQ (reference sequence). CDR3 coding DNA: TGTGCCAGCAGGCGGGAGAACACCGGGGAGCTGTTTTTT. Protein product: CASRRENTGELFF.

The chain joins TRBV6-4 to TRBJ2-2, with D perhaps matching TRBD1 (6 bases). The CDR3 contains 14 residues. V was trimmed by 4 bases and J by 4 bases, leaving 10 bases between them. From germline, CDR1 is MRHNA and CDR2 SNTAGT. CDR3 region: CASSVEGGTGELFF. The CDR3 coding sequence is TGTGCCAGCAGTGTAGAAGGGGGCACCGGGGAGCTGTTTTTT.

CDR3 amino acids: CASSQTGTGVDEKLFF. Here the CDR3 DNA reads TGTGCCAGCAGCCAGACAGGGACAGGGGTGGATGAAAAACTGTTTTTT. The rearrangement links TRBV3-1 (or the pseudogene TRBV3-2) to TRBJ1-4; 10 bases line up with TRBD1. This CDR3 comprises 16 residues. CDR1 is LGHDT and CDR2 is YNNKEL in the germline V gene (reference sequence). V trimming: 3 bases; J trimming: 6 bases; junction bases outside the gene matches: 7.

The chain has TRBV9 and TRBJ2-1; unclear D gene. V was trimmed by 0 bases and J by 6 bases, leaving 10 bases between them. Per the germline V gene, CDR1 is SGDLS and CDR2 is YYNGEE. CDR3 length: 14 residues. CDR3 residues: CASSVDLVPNEQFF. CDR3 nucleotide sequence: TGTGCCAGCAGCGTAGACCTAGTCCCCAATGAGCAGTTCTTC.

The V call is TRBV6-1, the J call TRBJ2-7; possibly TRBD1 for D (6 bases). Germline lookup yields CDR1 MNHNS and CDR2 SASEGT. Trimming cost V 2 bases and J 4 bases, with 15 bases left between them. This CDR3 spans 15 amino acids. CDR3 DNA sequence: TGTGCCAGCAGTGAACACCAGGGGTTGTTGTACGAGCAGTACTTC. Its translation is CASSEHQGLLYEQYF.

The V gene is TRBV19, the J gene TRBJ2-6, with 9 bases that match TRBD1. CDR3 length: 17 amino acids. The germline V gene has CDR1 LNHDA and CDR2 SQIVND (reference sequence). The V and J ends lost 4 bases and 4 bases, in that order; junction bases with no gene match: 8. The CDR3 DNA is TGTGCCAGTAGTACCGGGACAGGGTTTTCGGGGGCCAACGTCCTGACTTTC. Translating gives CASSTGTGFSGANVLTF.

J is TRBJ2-2 and V is TRBV13; 8 bases match TRBD2. Losses at the gene ends were 3 bases for V and 1 base for J; bases not matched to a gene: 1. The CDR3 runs to 15 residues. CDR1 and CDR2 (germline): PRHDT, FYEKMQ (reference sequence). The CDR3 sequence is CASSLGLENTGELFF. The CDR3, as DNA: TGTGCCAGCAGCTTGGGACTAGAGAACACCGGGGAGCTGTTTTTT. Combining the CDR3 with reference TRBV13 and TRBJ2-2 gives the whole variable domain AAGVIQSPRHLIKEKRETATLKCYPIPRHDTVYWYQQGPGQDPQFLISFYEKMQSDKGSIPDRFSAQQFSDYHSELNMSSLELGDSALYFCASSLGLENTGELFFGEGSRLTVL.

This clone has only a few counts. Additional DNA sequences in this sample encode the identical CDR3. This chain uses TRBV5-1 with TRBJ1-6; tentative D call: TRBD1 (6 bases). Germline assignment: CDR1 SGHRS and CDR2 YFSETQ. V was clipped by 2 bases and J by 5 bases, with 8 bases between them. The CDR3 covers 14 residues. The CDR3 DNA reads TGCGCCAGCAGCTTAGGACAGAATAATTCACCCCTCCACTTT. It codes for CASSLGQNNSPLHF.

The V and J genes are TRBV5-8 and TRBJ1-1; TRBD1 is a possible D gene (5 bases). The CDR3 sequence is 13 residues long. V was shortened by 3 bases and J by 3 bases, with 9 bases between the two germline ends. Germline values: CDR1 SGHTS, CDR2 YDEGEE. Written as DNA, the CDR3 is TGTGCCAGCAGCTGGGGAGGGGACACTGAAGCTTTCTTT. Translation gives CASSWGGDTEAFF.

This clone was observed a handful of times. The chain couples TRBV2 to TRBJ1-4; D is unclear. There are 14 residues in the CDR3. Trimming removed 6 bases at V and 0 bases at J, with 8 bases between. CDR1 SNHLY and CDR2 FYNNEI come from the germline V gene. CDR3 sequence (DNA): TGTGCCAGCAGCTACTCGTCAACTAATGAAAAACTGTTTTTT. Amino acid sequence: CASSYSSTNEKLFF.

The genes are TRBV19 and TRBJ2-7; 11 positions match TRBD2. There are 15 residues in the CDR3. Germline assignment: CDR1 LNHDA and CDR2 SQIVND (reference sequence). J lost 5 bases, V lost 3 bases, and 6 bases had no gene match. Written as DNA, the CDR3 is TGTGCCAGTAGTATCCTCCTAGCGGGAGGAAACGAGCAGTACTTC. It translates to CASSILLAGGNEQYF. Full variable domain (outside the CDR3, taken from reference TRBV19 and TRBJ2-7): DGGITQSPKYLFRKEGQNVTLSCEQNLNHDAMYWYRQDPGQGLRLIYYSQIVNDFQKGDIAEGYSVSREKKESFPLTVTSAQKNPTAFYLCASSILLAGGNEQYFGPGTRLTVT.

The chain carries TRBV7-9 and TRBJ2-1, with 10 bases fitting TRBD2. The CDR3 totals 16 residues. The J segment lost 1 base and the V segment lost 4 bases, leaving 4 bases of the junction unmatched. Germline V lookup: CDR1 SEHNR, CDR2 FQNEAQ (reference sequence). Here the CDR3 reads CASSSGLAVSYNEQFF. The CDR3 DNA reads TGTGCCAGCAGCTCCGGACTAGCGGTATCCTACAATGAGCAGTTCTTC. Full variable domain (missing parts from reference TRBV7-9 and TRBJ2-1): DTGVSQNPRHKITKRGQNVTFRCDPISEHNRLYWYRQTLGQGPEFLTYFQNEAQLEKSRLLSDRFSAERPKGSFSTLEIQRTEQGDSAMYLCASSSGLAVSYNEQFFGPGTRLTVL.

The V and J genes are TRBV7-2 and TRBJ2-2; TRBD2 aligns across 7 bases. V lost 1 base to trimming and J lost 7 bases; unmatched junction nucleotides: 3. The CDR3 covers 14 residues. The V gene's germline CDR1 is SGHTA and CDR2 FQGNSA. CDR3 nucleotide sequence: TGTGCCAGCAGCTTAGGCCGGGGGGACGGGGAGCTGTTTTTT. It yields the protein CASSLGRGDGELFF. Drawing the rest from reference TRBV7-2 and TRBJ2-2, the complete variable domain is GAGVSQSPSNKVTEKGKDVELRCDPISGHTALYWYRQSLGQGLEFLIYFQGNSAPDKSGLPSDRFSAERTGGSVSTLTIQRTQQEDSAVYLCASSLGRGDGELFFGEGSRLTVL.

This clone was seen a single time. J is TRBJ2-7 and V is TRBV7-2, with D possibly being TRBD2 (5 bases). Germline V gives CDR1 SGHTA, CDR2 FQGNSA. Trimming cost V 3 bases and J 3 bases, with 12 bases left between them. This CDR3 contains 14 residues. CDR3 DNA: TGTGCCAGCAGCTTGCTAGCCGGAATCTACGAGCAGTACTTC. Residues: CASSLLAGIYEQYF.

This chain joins TRBV11-3 and TRBJ1-3; D gene unclear. V was cut by 5 bases and J by 0 bases, with 8 bases left in between. The V gene's germline CDR1 is SGHNT and CDR2 YENEEA. This CDR3 has 14 residues. CDR3 loop: CASSTHLSGNTIYF. The CDR3 DNA sequence: TGTGCCAGCAGCACACACCTCTCTGGAAACACCATATATTTT. The full variable domain, its missing parts supplied by reference TRBV11-3 and TRBJ1-3, is EAGVVQSPRYKIIEKKQPVAFWCNPISGHNTLYWYLQNLGQGPELLIRYENEEAVDDSQLPKDRFSAERLKGVDSTLKIQPAELGDSAVYLCASSTHLSGNTIYFGEGSWLTVV.

The chain is built from TRBV9 and TRBJ2-7, with TRBD1 matching 7 bases. V was clipped by 0 bases and J by 5 bases; unmatched bases: 2. This CDR3 has 13 residues. Germline V lookup: CDR1 SGDLS, CDR2 YYNGEE. CDR3 region: CASSVDRGNEQYF. The CDR3 region has the DNA TGTGCCAGCAGCGTAGACAGGGGCAACGAGCAGTACTTC.

V usage is TRBV7-9 and J usage is TRBJ2-5, with D perhaps TRBD1 (6 bases). The CDR3 is 15 residues long. V dropped 5 bases and J dropped 2 bases, with 15 bases sitting between them. Germline CDR1 SEHNR, CDR2 FQNEAQ (reference sequence). CDR3 loop: CASSPPGHLQETQYF. CDR3 coding DNA: TGTGCCAGCAGCCCACCGGGACATCTGCAAGAGACCCAGTACTTC.

The J gene is TRBJ2-2, the V gene TRBV6-5; D remains unclear. In germline, CDR1 is MNHEY, CDR2 SVGAGI. With 2 bases removed from V and 4 bases from J, the gap between germline ends came to 8 bases. CDR3 length equals 14 residues. Here the CDR3 reads CASSYVEFTGELFF. DNA of the CDR3: TGTGCCAGCAGTTACGTTGAGTTCACCGGGGAGCTGTTTTTT.

The chain combines TRBV7-2 with TRBJ2-4; the D gene is possibly TRBD2 (5 bases). Trimming pared 1 base from V and 1 base from J, leaving 14 bases between. Looked up from germline, CDR1 is SGHTA and CDR2 is FQGNSA. The CDR3 has 17 residues. This CDR3 reads CASSLGGFTMAKNIQYF. CDR3 in DNA: TGTGCCAGCAGCTTAGGAGGGTTCACCATGGCCAAAAACATTCAGTACTTC.

The V and J genes are TRBV11-2 and TRBJ1-6; 7 nucleotides agree with TRBD1. Trimming removed 5 bases from V and 9 bases from J; junction bases left unmatched: 10. The CDR3 has 15 amino acids. Germline CDR1 and CDR2: SGHAT and FQNNGV. The CDR3 bases are TGTGCCAGCAGCAGACAGGGAGAAGGTAGTTCACCCCTCCACTTT. This codes for CASSRQGEGSSPLHF.

The chain uses TRBV5-4 and TRBJ2-1; tentatively, D is TRBD1 or TRBD2 (6 bases each). The CDR3 runs to 15 residues. Trimming took 4 bases from V and 7 from J, leaving 18 bases between them. Germline V gene lookup returns CDR1 SGHNT and CDR2 YYREEE (reference sequence). CDR3 bases: TGTGCCAGCAGCCTGGGAGGACAGAGGACGAATGAGCAGTTCTTC. Translating it yields CASSLGGQRTNEQFF.

On this clone itself: The sample holds other DNA sequences that translate to the same CDR3. The rearrangement joins TRBV18 to TRBJ1-2, with TRBD1 matching 7 bases. Per the germline V gene, CDR1 is KGHSH and CDR2 is LQKENI. This CDR3 is built from 13 residues. The ends lost 2 bases at V and 8 bases at J; junction bases unmatched: 5. The DNA for the CDR3 is TGTGCCAGCTCACCAAGAGGGGGCGACGGCTACACCTTC. Protein sequence: CASSPRGGDGYTF. Filled out from reference TRBV18 and TRBJ1-2, the complete variable domain reads NAGVMQNPRHLVRRRGQEARLRCSPMKGHSHVYWYRQLPEEGLKFMVYLQKENIIDESGMPKERFSAEFPKEGPSILRIQQVVRGDSAAYFCASSPRGGDGYTFGSGTRLTVV.

The rearrangement joins TRBV7-2 to TRBJ2-5; D gene ambiguous. Trimming removed 1 base from V and 5 bases from J, with 8 bases in between. Germline lookup yields CDR1 SGHTA and CDR2 FQGNSA. This CDR3 has 13 residues. As DNA, the CDR3 is TGTGCCAGCAGCTTAGGAGTTAGCGAGACCCAGTACTTC. It encodes CASSLGVSETQYF.

CDR3 amino acids: CASSLAGTDVDTIYF. The CDR3 DNA is TGTGCCAGCAGCCTCGCCGGGACAGACGTGGACACCATATATTTT. The chain has TRBV11-2 and TRBJ1-3, with TRBD1 matching 7 bases. Germline V CDR1 and CDR2: SGHAT, FQNNGV. The CDR3 is made up of 15 amino acids. J lost 8 bases, V lost 5 bases, and 12 bases had no gene match. Full variable domain (missing parts from reference TRBV11-2 and TRBJ1-3): EAGVAQSPRYKIIEKRQSVAFWCNPISGHATLYWYQQILGQGPKLLIQFQNNGVVDDSQLPKDRFSAERLKGVDSTLKIQPAKLEDSAVYLCASSLAGTDVDTIYFGEGSWLTVV.

This clone was observed a single time. This chain joins TRBV11-2 and TRBJ2-7; 8 nucleotides align to TRBD2. The CDR3 extends over 15 amino acids. Per germline, CDR1 SGHAT and CDR2 FQNNGV. With V trimmed by 2 bases and J by 1 base, 4 bases remained unmatched. The CDR3 here is CASSLSGRGSYEQYF. The CDR3 DNA follows: TGTGCCAGCAGCTTATCCGGGAGGGGTTCCTACGAGCAGTACTTC. Using reference TRBV11-2 and TRBJ2-7 for the parts outside the CDR3, the full variable domain is EAGVAQSPRYKIIEKRQSVAFWCNPISGHATLYWYQQILGQGPKLLIQFQNNGVVDDSQLPKDRFSAERLKGVDSTLKIQPAKLEDSAVYLCASSLSGRGSYEQYFGPGTRLTVT.

DNA for the CDR3: TGCGCCAGCAGCCCGGCGGTAGCGGGAGGATTTGACAATGAGCAGTTCTTC. Translating gives CASSPAVAGGFDNEQFF. The rearrangement joins TRBV5-1 to TRBJ2-1; 10 bases match TRBD2. The CDR3 is 17 amino acids. Looked up from germline, CDR1 is SGHRS and CDR2 is YFSETQ. V was pared by 4 bases and J by 5 bases, with 12 bases of the junction left unmatched.

This clone showed up just once. J is TRBJ2-1 and V is TRBV4-1; weak D call: TRBD2 (5 bases). Trimming left V 1 base short and J 5 bases short, with 6 bases between. CDR3 length: 13 residues. CDR1 and CDR2 (germline): MGHRA, YSYEKL. The CDR3 bases are TGCGCCAGCAGCCAAGGGACTCACAATGAGCAGTTCTTC. The encoded protein is CASSQGTHNEQFF.